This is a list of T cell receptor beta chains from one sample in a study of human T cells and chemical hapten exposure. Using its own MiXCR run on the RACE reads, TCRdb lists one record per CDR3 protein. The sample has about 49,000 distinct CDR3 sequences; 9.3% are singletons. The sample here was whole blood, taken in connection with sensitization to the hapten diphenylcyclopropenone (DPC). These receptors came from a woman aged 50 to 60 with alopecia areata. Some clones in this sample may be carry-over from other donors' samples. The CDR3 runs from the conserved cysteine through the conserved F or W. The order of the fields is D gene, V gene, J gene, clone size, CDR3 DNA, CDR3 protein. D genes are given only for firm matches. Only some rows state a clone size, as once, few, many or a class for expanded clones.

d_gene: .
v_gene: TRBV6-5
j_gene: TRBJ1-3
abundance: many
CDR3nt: TGTGCCAGCAGTCCCGACGGCAGCATTGGAAACACCATATATTTT
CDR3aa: CASSPDGSIGNTIYF

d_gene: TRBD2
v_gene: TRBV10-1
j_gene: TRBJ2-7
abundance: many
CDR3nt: TGCGCCAGCAGTGAGTTCCTAGCGGGTACCTACGAGCAGTACTTC
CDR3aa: CASSEFLAGTYEQYF

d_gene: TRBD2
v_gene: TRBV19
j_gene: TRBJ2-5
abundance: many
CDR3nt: TGTGCCAGCACCGGGAGGAATCAAGAGACCCAGTACTTC
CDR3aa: CASTGRNQETQYF

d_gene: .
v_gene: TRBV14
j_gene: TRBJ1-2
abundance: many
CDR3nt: TGTGCCAGCAGCCAAGTATCTTCCTCTGGCTACACCTTC
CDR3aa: CASSQVSSSGYTF

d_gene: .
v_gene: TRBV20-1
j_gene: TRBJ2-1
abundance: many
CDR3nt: TGCAGTGCTAGTCCGGGCACATACAATGAGCAGTTCTTC
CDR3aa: CSASPGTYNEQFF

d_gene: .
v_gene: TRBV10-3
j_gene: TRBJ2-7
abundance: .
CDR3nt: TGTGCCAGCAGCCGGGACTGGGCCTACGAGCAGTACTTC
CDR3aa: CASSRDWAYEQYF

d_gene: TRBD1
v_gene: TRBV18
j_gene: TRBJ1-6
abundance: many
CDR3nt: TGTGCCAGCTCACCTCTACAACAGGGGATTAGCTCCTATAATTCACCCCTCCACTTT
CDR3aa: CASSPLQQGISSYNSPLHF

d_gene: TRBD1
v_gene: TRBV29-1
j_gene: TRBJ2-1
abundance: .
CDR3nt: TGCAGCGCGGCCCGGGACAGCAATGAGCAGTTCTTC
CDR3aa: CSAARDSNEQFF

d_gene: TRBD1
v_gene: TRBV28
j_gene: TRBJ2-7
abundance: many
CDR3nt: TGTGCCAGCAGTTTAGTCGACAGGGACCACGAGCAGTACTTC
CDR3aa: CASSLVDRDHEQYF

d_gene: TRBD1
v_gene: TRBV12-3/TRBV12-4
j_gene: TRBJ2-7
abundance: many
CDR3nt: TGTGCCAGCAGGGGACAGGGTCTAGGCTACGAGCAGTACTTC
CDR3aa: CASRGQGLGYEQYF

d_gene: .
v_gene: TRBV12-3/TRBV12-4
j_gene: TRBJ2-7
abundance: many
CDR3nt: TGTGCCAGCAGTTCCCTGTGGAGGGGATCCTACGAGCAGTACTTC
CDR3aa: CASSSLWRGSYEQYF

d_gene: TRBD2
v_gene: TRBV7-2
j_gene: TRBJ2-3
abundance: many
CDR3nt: TGTGCCAGCAGCTTGGGACTATACACAGATACGCAGTATTTT
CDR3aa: CASSLGLYTDTQYF

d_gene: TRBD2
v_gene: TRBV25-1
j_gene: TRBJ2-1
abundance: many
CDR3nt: TGTGCCAGCAGTGAAGCTCGCGGGAGGGCTAATGAGCAGTTCTTC
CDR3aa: CASSEARGRANEQFF

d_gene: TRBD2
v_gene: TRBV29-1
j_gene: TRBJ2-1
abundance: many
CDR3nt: TGCAGCGTTGAAGAATTGAGCGGGACTGAGCAGTTCTTC
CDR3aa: CSVEELSGTEQFF

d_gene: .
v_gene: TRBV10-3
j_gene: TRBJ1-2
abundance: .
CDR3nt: TGTGCCATCAGTGAGCGTCAAAATCTGGGCTATGGCTACACCTTC
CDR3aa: CAISERQNLGYGYTF

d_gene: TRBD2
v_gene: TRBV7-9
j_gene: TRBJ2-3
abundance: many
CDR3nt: TGTGCCAGCACTAAAACGGGACTAGGCACAGATACGCAGTATTTT
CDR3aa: CASTKTGLGTDTQYF

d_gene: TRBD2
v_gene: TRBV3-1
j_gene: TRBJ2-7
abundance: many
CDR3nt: TGTGCCAGCAGTATGACTAGCGGGAGTTACGAGCAGTACTTC
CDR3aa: CASSMTSGSYEQYF

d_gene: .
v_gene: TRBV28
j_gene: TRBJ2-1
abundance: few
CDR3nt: TGTGCCAGCAGCACCCCCTCGTGGGGCAATGAGCAGTTCTTC
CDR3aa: CASSTPSWGNEQFF

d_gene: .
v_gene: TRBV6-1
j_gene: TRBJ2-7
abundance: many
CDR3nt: TGTGCCAGCAGTGAAGCTCGTCAGCAGTACGAGCAGTACTTC
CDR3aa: CASSEARQQYEQYF

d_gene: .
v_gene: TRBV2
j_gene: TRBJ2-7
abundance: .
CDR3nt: TGTGCCAGCAGGCGGGACAGCGTCTCCTACGAGCAGTACTTC
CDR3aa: CASRRDSVSYEQYF

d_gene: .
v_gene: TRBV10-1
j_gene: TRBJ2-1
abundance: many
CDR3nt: TGCGCCAGCAGTTTGACTGGTACCCTTGAGCAGTTCTTC
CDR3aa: CASSLTGTLEQFF

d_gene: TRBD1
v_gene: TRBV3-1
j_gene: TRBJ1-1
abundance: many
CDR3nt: TGTGCCAGCAGCCGCGACAGGGTCAGGACTGAAGCTTTCTTT
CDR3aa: CASSRDRVRTEAFF